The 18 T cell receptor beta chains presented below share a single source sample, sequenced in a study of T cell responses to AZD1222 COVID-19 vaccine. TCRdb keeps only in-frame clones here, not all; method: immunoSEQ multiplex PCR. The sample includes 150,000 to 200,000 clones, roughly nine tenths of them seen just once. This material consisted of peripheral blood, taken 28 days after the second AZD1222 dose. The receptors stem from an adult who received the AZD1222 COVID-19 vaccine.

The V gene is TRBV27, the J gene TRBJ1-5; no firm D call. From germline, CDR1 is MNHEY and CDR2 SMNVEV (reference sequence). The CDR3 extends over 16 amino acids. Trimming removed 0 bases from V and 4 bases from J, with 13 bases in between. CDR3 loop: CASSLSTSSGNQPQHF. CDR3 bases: TGTGCCAGCAGTTTATCGACGTCGTCAGGAAATCAGCCCCAGCATTTT.

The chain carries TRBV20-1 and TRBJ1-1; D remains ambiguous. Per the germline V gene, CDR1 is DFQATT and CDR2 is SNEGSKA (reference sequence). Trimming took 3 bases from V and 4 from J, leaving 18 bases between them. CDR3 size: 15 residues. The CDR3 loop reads CSASTDSRWGTEAFF. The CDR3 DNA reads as TGCAGTGCTAGTACGGACTCACGATGGGGCACTGAAGCTTTCTTT.

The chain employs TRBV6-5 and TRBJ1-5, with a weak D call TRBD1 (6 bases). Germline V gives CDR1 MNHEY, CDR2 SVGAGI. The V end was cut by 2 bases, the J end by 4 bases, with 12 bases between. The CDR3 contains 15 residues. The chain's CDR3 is CASSYPGQPNQPQHF. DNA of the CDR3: TGTGCCAGCAGTTACCCCGGACAGCCTAATCAGCCCCAGCATTTT.

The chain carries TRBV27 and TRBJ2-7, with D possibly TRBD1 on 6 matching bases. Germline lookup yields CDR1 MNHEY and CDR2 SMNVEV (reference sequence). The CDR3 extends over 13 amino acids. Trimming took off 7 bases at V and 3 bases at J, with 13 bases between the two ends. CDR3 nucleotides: TGTGCCAGCACCGGGGCAGGGGTCTACGAGCAGTACTTC. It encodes CASTGAGVYEQYF.

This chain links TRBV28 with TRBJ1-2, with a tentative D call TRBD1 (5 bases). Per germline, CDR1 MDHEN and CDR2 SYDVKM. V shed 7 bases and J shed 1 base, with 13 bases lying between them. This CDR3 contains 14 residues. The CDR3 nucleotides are TGTGCCAGCACTGTGACAGTTCATAACTATGGCTACACCTTC. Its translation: CASTVTVHNYGYTF.

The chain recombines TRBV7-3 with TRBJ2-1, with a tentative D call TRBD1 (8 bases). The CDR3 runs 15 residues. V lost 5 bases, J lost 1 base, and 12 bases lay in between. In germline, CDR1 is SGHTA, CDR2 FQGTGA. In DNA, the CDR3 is TGTGCCAGCAGCCTACAGGGGGGGTCCTACAATGAGCAGTTCTTC. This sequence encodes CASSLQGGSYNEQFF.

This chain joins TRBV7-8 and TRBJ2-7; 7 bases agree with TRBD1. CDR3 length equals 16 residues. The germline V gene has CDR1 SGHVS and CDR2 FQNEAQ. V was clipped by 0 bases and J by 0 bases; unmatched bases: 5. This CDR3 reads CASSLAGRDSSYEQYF. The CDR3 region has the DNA TGTGCCAGCAGCTTAGCGGGCCGGGACAGCTCCTACGAGCAGTACTTC.

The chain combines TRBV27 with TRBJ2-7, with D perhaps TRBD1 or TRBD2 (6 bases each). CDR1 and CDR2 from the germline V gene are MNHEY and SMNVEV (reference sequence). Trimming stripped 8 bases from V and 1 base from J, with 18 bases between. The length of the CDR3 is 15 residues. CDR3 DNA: TGTGCCAGCGCATCCTACGGGGGCCTATCCTACGAGCAGTACTTC. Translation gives CASASYGGLSYEQYF.

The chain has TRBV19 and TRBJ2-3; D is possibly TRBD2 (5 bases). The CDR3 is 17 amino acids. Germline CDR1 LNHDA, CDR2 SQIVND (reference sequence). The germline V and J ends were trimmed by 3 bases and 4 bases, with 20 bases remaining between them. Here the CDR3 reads CASSIPLTASTSDTQYF. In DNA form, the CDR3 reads TGTGCCAGTAGTATCCCCCTGACTGCTAGCACCTCAGATACGCAGTATTTT.

In nucleotides, the CDR3 is TGTGCCAGCCTAAAGCCGGGGGGGGCAGGTGGCTACACCTTC. Its protein product is CASLKPGGAGGYTF. This chain joins TRBV28 and TRBJ1-2, with a possible D match to TRBD1 (6 bases). Per germline, CDR1 MDHEN and CDR2 SYDVKM. The CDR3 has 14 residues. V was cut by 8 bases and J by 7 bases, with 20 bases left in between.

In DNA form, the CDR3 reads TGCGCCAGCAGGACAGATGAAAAACTGTTTTTT. Protein product: CASRTDEKLFF. The rearrangement uses TRBV10-2 and TRBJ1-4; tentative D call: TRBD1 (5 bases). The germline V gene has CDR1 WSHSY and CDR2 SAAADI. The V end lost 6 bases, the J end lost 6 bases, and 5 bases lay between the germline ends. The CDR3 length is 11 residues.

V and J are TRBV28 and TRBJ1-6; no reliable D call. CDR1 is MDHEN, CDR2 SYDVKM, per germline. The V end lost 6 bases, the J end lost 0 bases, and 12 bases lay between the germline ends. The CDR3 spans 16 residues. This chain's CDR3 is CASRKIGSSYNSPLHF. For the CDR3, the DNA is TGTGCCAGCAGAAAGATAGGGAGCTCCTATAATTCACCCCTCCACTTT.

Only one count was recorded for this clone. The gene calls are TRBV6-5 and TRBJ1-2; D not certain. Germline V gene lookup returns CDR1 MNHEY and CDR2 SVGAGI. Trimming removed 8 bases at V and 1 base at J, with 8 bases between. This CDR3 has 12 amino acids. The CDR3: CASHKFNYGYTF. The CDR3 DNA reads TGTGCCAGCCATAAATTTAACTATGGCTACACCTTC.

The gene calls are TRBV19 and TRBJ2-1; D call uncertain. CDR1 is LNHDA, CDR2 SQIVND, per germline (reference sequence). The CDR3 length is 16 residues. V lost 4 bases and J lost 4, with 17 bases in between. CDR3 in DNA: TGTGCCAGTAGTACGATTTTTAACGATGGATACAATGAGCAGTTCTTC. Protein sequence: CASSTIFNDGYNEQFF.

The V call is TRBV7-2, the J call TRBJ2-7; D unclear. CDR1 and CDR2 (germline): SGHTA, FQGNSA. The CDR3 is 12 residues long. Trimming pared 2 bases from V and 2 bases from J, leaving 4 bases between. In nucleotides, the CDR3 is TGTGCCAGCAGCTTAAGGCCCTACGAGCAGTACTTC. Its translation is CASSLRPYEQYF.

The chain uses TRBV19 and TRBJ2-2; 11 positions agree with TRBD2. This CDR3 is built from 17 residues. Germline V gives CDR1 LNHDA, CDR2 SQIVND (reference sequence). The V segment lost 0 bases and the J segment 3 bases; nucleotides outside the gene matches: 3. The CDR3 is CASSIDLAGGDTGELFF. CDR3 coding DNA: TGTGCCAGTAGTATAGACCTAGCGGGAGGAGACACCGGGGAGCTGTTTTTT.

The CDR3: CASSFRTGHSGNTIYF. The CDR3 region has the DNA TGTGCCAGCAGCTTCCGGACAGGCCACTCTGGAAACACCATATATTTT. The J gene is TRBJ1-3, the V gene TRBV9, with 7 nucleotides matching TRBD1. Losses at the gene ends were 4 bases for V and 0 bases for J; bases not matched to a gene: 7. The CDR3 loop spans 16 amino acids. The germline V gene encodes CDR1 SGDLS and CDR2 YYNGEE.

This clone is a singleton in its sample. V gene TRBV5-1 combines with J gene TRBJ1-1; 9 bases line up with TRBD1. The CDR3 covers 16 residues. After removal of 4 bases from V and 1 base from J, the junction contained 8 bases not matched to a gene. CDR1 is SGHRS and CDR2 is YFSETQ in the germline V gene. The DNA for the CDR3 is TGCGCCAGCAGCCTCCGACAGGGGGTAGGGAACACTGAAGCTTTCTTT. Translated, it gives CASSLRQGVGNTEAFF. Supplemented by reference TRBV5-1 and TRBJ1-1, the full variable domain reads KAGVTQTPRYLIKTRGQQVTLSCSPISGHRSVSWYQQTPGQGLQFLFEYFSETQRNKGNFPGRFSGRQFSNSRSEMNVSTLELGDSALYLCASSLRQGVGNTEAFFGQGTRLTVV.